The 17 T cell receptor beta chains below come from one sample, sequenced in a study of Graves' ophthalmopathy and Graves' hyperthyroidism. RNA transcripts served as template for amplifying TCR beta CDR3 sequences. First-round RT-PCR relied on HTBI primers, and a second-round multiplex PCR came next. TCRdb reanalysed the multiplex PCR reads using MiXCR and keeps one entry per CDR3 protein. The table includes roughly 1.1 million distinct CDR3 sequences, 35% to 40% detected once. Sequenced sample: peripheral blood or thyroid tissue (not recorded which). The receptor set was obtained from an adult man with Graves' hyperthyroidism.

This chain uses TRBV5-4 with TRBJ2-7; no clear D. V shed 4 bases and J shed 3 bases, with 11 bases lying between them. In germline, CDR1 is SGHNT, CDR2 YYREEE (reference sequence). This CDR3 comprises 13 residues. CDR3 protein: CASSTRHSYEQYF. Written as DNA, the CDR3 is TGTGCCAGCAGCACCCGACACAGCTACGAGCAGTACTTC.

The V gene is TRBV15, the J gene TRBJ1-2, with D possibly TRBD1 on 5 matching bases. The CDR3 length is 16 residues. V was cut by 3 bases and J by 3 bases, with 17 bases left in between. Germline V gene lookup returns CDR1 LNHNV and CDR2 YYDKDF (reference sequence). CDR3 in amino acids: CATSSGRAGMDYGYTF. In DNA form, the CDR3 reads TGTGCCACCAGCAGTGGTAGGGCAGGGATGGACTATGGCTACACCTTC.

The rearrangement joins TRBV10-2 to TRBJ1-4; 8 nucleotides line up with TRBD1. CDR3 length equals 14 residues. CDR1 and CDR2 from the germline V gene are WSHSY and SAAADI. Trimming removed 3 bases from V and 7 bases from J; junction bases left unmatched: 4. The CDR3, as DNA: TGCGCCAGCAGTGACAGGGGGCCCCCTGAAAAACTGTTTTTT. It translates to CASSDRGPPEKLFF.

This clonotype appeared once. The V and J genes are TRBV10-2 and TRBJ1-6; the D is unclear. There are 14 residues in the CDR3. Trimming shortened V by 2 bases and J by 6 bases, and 8 bases separated the two germline ends. Per germline, CDR1 WSHSY and CDR2 SAAADI. CDR3 DNA sequence: TGCGCCAGCAGTGAGGACGGCGCTAATTCACCCCTCCACTTT. Translation: CASSEDGANSPLHF.

This clonotype appeared many times. This chain connects TRBV20-1 to TRBJ2-5; D may match TRBD1 or TRBD2 (5 bases each). CDR3 length: 14 amino acids. Germline V gene sequence: CDR1 DFQATT, CDR2 SNEGSKA (reference sequence). The ends were cut back, 2 bases at V and 4 bases at J, with 14 bases in the middle. The CDR3: CSARRGPQAETQYF. CDR3 coding DNA: TGCAGTGCTAGAAGGGGACCCCAGGCAGAGACCCAGTACTTC.

This clonotype appeared a single time. A read error is possible here, since a much larger clone lies one base away. This sequence joins TRBV20-1 and TRBJ1-5; D call uncertain. The CDR3 is made up of 12 amino acids. Trimming removed 5 bases from V and 2 bases from J, with 7 bases in between. Per germline, CDR1 DFQATT and CDR2 SNEGSKA (reference sequence). The CDR3 DNA reads TGCAGTGCTTGGGTTGGCAATCAGCCCCAGCATTTT. Its translation: CSAWVGNQPQHF.

The chain uses TRBV20-1 and TRBJ1-2; D may be TRBD1 (5 bases). CDR1 is DFQATT and CDR2 is SNEGSKA in the germline V gene (reference sequence). CDR3 length equals 13 residues. Trimming removed 3 bases from V and 7 bases from J, with 15 bases in between. The DNA for the CDR3 is TGCAGTGCTAGCGGTCAGGGCGCGGCTGGCTACACCTTC. Its protein product is CSASGQGAAGYTF.

This clonotype has a count of ten or more. Here the CDR3 DNA reads TGTGCCACCAGTGACCCAGGGGGGAAGGAGACCCAGTACTTC. It specifies CATSDPGGKETQYF. The V gene is TRBV24-1, the J gene TRBJ2-5; maybe TRBD1 (7 bases). The germline V gene has CDR1 KGHDR and CDR2 SFDVKD. The CDR3 sequence is 14 residues long. V lost 4 bases and J 5 bases, leaving 13 bases between the germline ends.

The table lists this clonotype with many counts. The rearrangement uses TRBV5-1 and TRBJ1-6, with 7 nucleotides matching TRBD1. V was pared by 3 bases and J by 6 bases, with 9 bases of the junction left unmatched. The CDR3 sequence is 16 residues long. The V gene's germline CDR1 is SGHRS and CDR2 YFSETQ. CDR3 loop: CASSYMGTGVNSPLHF. CDR3 DNA sequence: TGCGCCAGCAGCTACATGGGCACAGGGGTTAATTCACCCCTCCACTTT.

This clonotype has a count of ten or more. The chain combines TRBV7-9 with TRBJ1-4, with TRBD1 identical over 7 bases. Germline V CDR1 and CDR2: SEHNR, FQNEAQ (reference sequence). The J segment lost 7 bases and the V segment lost 7 bases, leaving 9 bases of the junction unmatched. This CDR3 spans 14 amino acids. The CDR3 loop reads CASNSGTEAEKLFF. As DNA, the CDR3 is TGTGCCAGCAACTCCGGGACAGAAGCTGAAAAACTGTTTTTT. Full variable domain (remainder filled in from reference TRBV7-9 and TRBJ1-4): DTGVSQNPRHKITKRGQNVTFRCDPISEHNRLYWYRQTLGQGPEFLTYFQNEAQLEKSRLLSDRFSAERPKGSFSTLEIQRTEQGDSAMYLCASNSGTEAEKLFFGSGTQLSVL.

The chain is built from TRBV20-1 and TRBJ1-4; TRBD1 matches 7 bases. Unmatched junction bases numbered 5, after V lost 7 bases and J lost 3 bases. CDR3 size: 13 residues. Germline values: CDR1 DFQATT, CDR2 SNEGSKA (reference sequence). In nucleotides, the CDR3 is TGCAGTGTCAGACAGGGCCCTAATGAAAAACTGTTTTTT. Its protein product is CSVRQGPNEKLFF.

The chain couples TRBV7-2 to TRBJ1-6; D remains ambiguous. The CDR3 length is 13 residues. Germline CDR1 is SGHTA and CDR2 is FQGNSA. V was cut by 1 base and J by 9 bases, with 7 bases left in between. CDR3 bases: TGTGCCAGCAGCTTAGTGTCAGCTTCACCCCTCCACTTT. Translating gives CASSLVSASPLHF.

This clonotype was recorded many times. The gene calls are TRBV2 and TRBJ1-5; D gene uncertain. This CDR3 region has 14 residues. V was pared by 2 bases and J by 0 bases, with 5 bases between. Germline CDR1 and CDR2: SNHLY and FYNNEI. The CDR3 is CASSELHSNQPQHF. CDR3 sequence (DNA): TGTGCCAGCAGTGAACTTCATAGCAATCAGCCCCAGCATTTT.

This clonotype has ten or more counts. V is TRBV13 and J is TRBJ1-5, with a possible D match to TRBD1 (6 bases). V lost 0 bases and J lost 2, with 11 bases in between. In germline, CDR1 is PRHDT, CDR2 FYEKMQ (reference sequence). The CDR3 covers 16 residues. CDR3 amino acids: CASSLGSRTGNQPQHF. The DNA of the CDR3 is TGTGCCAGCAGCTTAGGTTCTAGGACAGGCAATCAGCCCCAGCATTTT.

The chain combines TRBV25-1 with TRBJ1-2; a weak D match, TRBD1 (5 bases). V gave up 5 bases and J gave up 1 base, with 14 bases separating them. Germline loops: CDR1 MGHDK, CDR2 SYGVNS. The CDR3 extends over 15 amino acids. This CDR3 reads CASSPGGRDNYGYTF. The DNA for the CDR3 is TGTGCCAGCAGTCCTGGGGGAAGAGATAACTATGGCTACACCTTC.

V usage is TRBV6-2 or TRBV6-3 and J usage is TRBJ2-5; TRBD1 aligns across 8 bases. CDR1 and CDR2 from the germline V gene are MNHEY and SVGEGT. The CDR3 is 17 residues long. The V segment lost 2 bases and the J segment 4 bases; nucleotides outside the gene matches: 12. CDR3 bases: TGTGCCAGCAGTTACCTGGGCCGGACAGGGTGGTCAGAGACCCAGTACTTC. Protein product: CASSYLGRTGWSETQYF.

This clonotype was counted a few times. The CDR3 region is CASSLAKRAEDTEAFF. The CDR3, as DNA: TGTGCCAGCAGCTTGGCCAAGAGGGCCGAAGACACTGAAGCTTTCTTT. This chain connects TRBV5-4 to TRBJ1-1; D is unresolved. The CDR3 is 16 residues long. In germline, CDR1 is SGHNT, CDR2 YYREEE (reference sequence). The ends were cut back, 0 bases at V and 3 bases at J, with 15 bases in the middle.